This TCR beta chain emerged from a study of molecular identifiers for immune sequencing clone quantification. TCRdb passed the PCR reads through MiXCR, listing each CDR3 protein once. The table includes some 91,000 distinct CDR3 sequences, more than 20% detected once. Germline CDR1 KGHSY, CDR2 FQNENV. Trimming left V 0 bases short and J 6 bases short, with 6 bases between. This CDR3 is 12 amino acids long. This clonotype was counted at least ten times. The antigen is not known. Between about 19,000 and 1,100,000 sorted cells, with 10%, 30% or 50% RNA, yielded naive CD8 libraries. Broader study findings: Over 99% of effector molecules, yet under 1% of naive-cell molecules, were held by clones above 20 RNA copies.

The TCR sequence derives from a human donor in good health. Some libraries in this study had Jurkat cell RNA spiked in. The sample was naive CD8+ T cells from blood, with Jurkat cell RNA spiked in. Subset reported: FACS-sorted CD8+CD4-CCR7+CD45RA+ naive T cells. This sequence joins TRBV16 and TRBJ2-7; the D gene is possibly TRBD2 (6 bases). CDR3 DNA: TGTGCCAGCAGCCAATCGGGGGGCGAGCAGTACTTC. It yields the protein CASSQSGGEQYF.